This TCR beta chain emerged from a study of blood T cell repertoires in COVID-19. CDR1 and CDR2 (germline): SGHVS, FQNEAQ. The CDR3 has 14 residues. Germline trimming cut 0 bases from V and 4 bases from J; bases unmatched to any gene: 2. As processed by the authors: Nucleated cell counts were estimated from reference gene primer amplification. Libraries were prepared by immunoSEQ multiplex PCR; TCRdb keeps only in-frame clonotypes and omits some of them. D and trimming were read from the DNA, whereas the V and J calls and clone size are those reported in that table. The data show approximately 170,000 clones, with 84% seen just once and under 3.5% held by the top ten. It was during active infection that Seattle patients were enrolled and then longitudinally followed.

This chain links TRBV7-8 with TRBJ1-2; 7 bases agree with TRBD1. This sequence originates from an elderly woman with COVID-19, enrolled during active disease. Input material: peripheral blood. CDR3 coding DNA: TGTGCCAGCAGCTTAGCAGGGGGCGGCTATGGCTACACCTTC. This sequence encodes CASSLAGGGYGYTF.